The present TCR beta chain was sequenced within a study of T cells in tuberculosis. Study outcomes and limitations: Some low-affinity tetramer-binding T cells may be absent from this sample.

After thawing and overnight rest, PBMC were stained with GMM-loaded CD1B tetramer, viability dye and anti-CD3 for sorting. CD1B tetramers were loaded with Rhodococcus equi-derived C32 glucose monomycolate. Chain pairing is unknown; alpha and beta were sequenced separately. Repertoires were generated with immunoSEQ multiplex PCR, while TCRdb's copy carries only in-frame clones and drops some. Among around 50,000 clones listed, 88% were seen once. V was trimmed by 10 bases and J by 3 bases, leaving 16 bases between them. The length of the CDR3 is 14 residues. Germline CDR1 MDHEN, CDR2 SYDVKM. The sequence came from an adult woman with latent tuberculosis. The chain combines TRBV28 with TRBJ2-1; tentatively, D is TRBD2 (6 bases). The sample comprised CD1b-GMM tetramer-negative cells sorted from PBMCs. The CDR3 DNA reads TGTGCCACTAGACTAGTGGTGAACTACAATGAGCAGTTCTTC. Protein product: CATRLVVNYNEQFF.